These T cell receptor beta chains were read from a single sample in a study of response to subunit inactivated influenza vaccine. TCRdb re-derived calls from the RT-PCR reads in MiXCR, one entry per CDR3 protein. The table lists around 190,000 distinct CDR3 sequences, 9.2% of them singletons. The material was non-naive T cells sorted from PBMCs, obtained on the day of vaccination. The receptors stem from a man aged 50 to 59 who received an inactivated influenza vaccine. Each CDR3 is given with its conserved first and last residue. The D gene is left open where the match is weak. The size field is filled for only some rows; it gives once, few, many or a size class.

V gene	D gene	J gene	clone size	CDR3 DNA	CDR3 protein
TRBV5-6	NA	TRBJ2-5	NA	TGTGCCAGCAGTCACAGAGACAGGACAAGGGTAGAGACCCAGTACTTC	CASSHRDRTRVETQYF
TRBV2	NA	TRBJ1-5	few	TGTGCCAGCAGTGGAGAGAGAAGTACAAGCAATCAGCCCCAGCATTTT	CASSGERSTSNQPQHF
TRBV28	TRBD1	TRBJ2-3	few	TGTGCCAGCAGTTCAGAATGGACAGGTTTCGCCCCTAGCACAGATACGCAGTATTTT	CASSSEWTGFAPSTDTQYF
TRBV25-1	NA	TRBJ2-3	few	TGTGCCAGCAGTGTCGCAGGGGTTAATACGCAGTATTTT	CASSVAGVNTQYF
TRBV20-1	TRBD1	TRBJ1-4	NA	TGCAGTGCTAGCAACACAGGGGGTTCTAATGAAAAACTGTTTTTT	CSASNTGGSNEKLFF
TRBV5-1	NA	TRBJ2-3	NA	TGCGCCAGCAGCTTGGTTGCGCGGGGCAGGCTGGGCACAGATACGCAGTATTTT	CASSLVARGRLGTDTQYF
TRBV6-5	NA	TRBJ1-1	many	TGTGCCAGCAGTTACTCGCCGGGACAAAAGGGGGAGAACACTGAAGCTTTCTTT	CASSYSPGQKGENTEAFF
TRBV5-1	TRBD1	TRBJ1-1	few	TGCGCCAGCAGCATCAGACAGGGGAACACTGAAGCTTTCTTT	CASSIRQGNTEAFF
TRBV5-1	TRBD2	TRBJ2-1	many	TGCGCCAGCAGCGCCCGACTAGCGGGAGGGCCTTCCTATGAGCAGTTCTTC	CASSARLAGGPSYEQFF
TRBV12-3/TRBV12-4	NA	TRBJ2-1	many	TGTGCCAGCAGGCGAGGCACGGTAAGAGAGCAGTTCTTC	CASRRGTVREQFF